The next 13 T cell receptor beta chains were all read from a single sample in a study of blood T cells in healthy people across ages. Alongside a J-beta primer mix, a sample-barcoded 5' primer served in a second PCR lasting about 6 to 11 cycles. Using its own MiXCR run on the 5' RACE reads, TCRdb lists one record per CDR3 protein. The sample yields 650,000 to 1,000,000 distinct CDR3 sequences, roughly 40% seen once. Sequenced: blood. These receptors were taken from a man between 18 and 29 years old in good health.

The CDR3 DNA is TGCAGCGTTGGACTAGCGTTAGATACGCAGTATTTT. Amino acid sequence: CSVGLALDTQYF. The chain uses TRBV29-1 and TRBJ2-3; 8 nucleotides agree with TRBD2. The CDR3 is 12 residues long. Germline CDR1 reads SQVTM; CDR2 reads ANQGSEA. After removal of 4 bases from V and 5 bases from J, the junction contained 2 bases not matched to a gene.

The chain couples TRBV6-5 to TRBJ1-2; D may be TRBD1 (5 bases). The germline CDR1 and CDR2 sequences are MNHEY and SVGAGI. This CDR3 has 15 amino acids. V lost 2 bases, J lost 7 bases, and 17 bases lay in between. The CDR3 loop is CASSYGVPRQGGYTF. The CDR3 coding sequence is TGTGCCAGCAGTTACGGCGTCCCCCGGCAGGGTGGCTACACCTTC.

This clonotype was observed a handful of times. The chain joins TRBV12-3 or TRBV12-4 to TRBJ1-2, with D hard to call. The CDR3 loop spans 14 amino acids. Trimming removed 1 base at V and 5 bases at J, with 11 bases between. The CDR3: CASSLGSPRYGYTF. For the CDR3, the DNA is TGTGCCAGCAGTTTAGGTTCCCCCCGGTATGGCTACACCTTC.

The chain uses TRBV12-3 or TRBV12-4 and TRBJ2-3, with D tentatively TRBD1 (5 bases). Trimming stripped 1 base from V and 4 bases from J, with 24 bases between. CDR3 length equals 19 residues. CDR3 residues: CASSLDAFVGQGRADTQYF. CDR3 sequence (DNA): TGTGCCAGCAGTTTAGATGCTTTTGTAGGCCAGGGTAGAGCAGATACGCAGTATTTT.

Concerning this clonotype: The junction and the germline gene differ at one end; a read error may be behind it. The CDR3 sequence: CASSLAVLAGGGCTF. CDR3 bases: TGTGCCAGCAGCTTAGCGGTCCTGGCAGGGGGTGGCTGCACCTTC. V gene TRBV11-2 combines with J gene TRBJ1-2; 7 nucleotides agree with TRBD1. The CDR3 totals 15 residues. The germline V gene encodes CDR1 SGHAT and CDR2 FQNNGV.

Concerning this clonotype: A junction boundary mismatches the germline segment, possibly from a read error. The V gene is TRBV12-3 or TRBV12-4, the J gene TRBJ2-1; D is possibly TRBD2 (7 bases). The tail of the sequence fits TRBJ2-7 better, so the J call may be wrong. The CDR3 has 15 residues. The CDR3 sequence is CACSSAGASYNEQYF. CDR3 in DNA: TGTGCCTGCAGTTCCGCGGGGGCCTCCTACAATGAGCAGTACTTC.

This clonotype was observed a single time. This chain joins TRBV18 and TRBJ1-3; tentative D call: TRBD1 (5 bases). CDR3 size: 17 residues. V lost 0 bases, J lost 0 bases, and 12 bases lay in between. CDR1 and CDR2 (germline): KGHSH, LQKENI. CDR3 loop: CASSPPGGDLSGNTIYF. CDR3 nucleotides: TGTGCCAGCTCACCACCGGGAGGGGACCTCTCTGGAAACACCATATATTTT.

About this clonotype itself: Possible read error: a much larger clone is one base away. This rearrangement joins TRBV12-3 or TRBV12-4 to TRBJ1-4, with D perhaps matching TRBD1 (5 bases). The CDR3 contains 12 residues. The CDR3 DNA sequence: TGTACCAGCAGTGTCCGGGGCGAAAAACTGTTTTTT. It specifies CTSSVRGEKLFF.

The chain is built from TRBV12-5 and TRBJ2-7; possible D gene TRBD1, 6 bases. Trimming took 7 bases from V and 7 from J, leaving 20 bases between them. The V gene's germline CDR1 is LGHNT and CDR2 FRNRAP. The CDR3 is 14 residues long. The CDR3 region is CASDDKGTLSEQYF. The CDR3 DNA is TGTGCTAGTGATGATAAAGGGACATTAAGTGAGCAGTACTTC.

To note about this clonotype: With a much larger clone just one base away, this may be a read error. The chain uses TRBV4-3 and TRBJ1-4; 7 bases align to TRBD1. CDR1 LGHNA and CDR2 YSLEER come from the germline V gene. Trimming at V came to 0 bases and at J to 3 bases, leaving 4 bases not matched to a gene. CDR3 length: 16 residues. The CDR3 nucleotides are TGCGCCAGCAGCCAAGATGGGACAGAGGCTAATGAAAAACTGTTTTTT. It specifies CASSQDGTEANEKLFF.

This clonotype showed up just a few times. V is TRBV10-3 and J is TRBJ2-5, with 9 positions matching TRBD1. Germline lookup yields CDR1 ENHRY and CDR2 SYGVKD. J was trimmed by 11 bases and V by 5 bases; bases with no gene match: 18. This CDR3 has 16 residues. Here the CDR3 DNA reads TGTGCCATCAGTCGGGACCGGACAGGGGTGGCCAATGAGCAGTACTTC. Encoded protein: CAISRDRTGVANEQYF.

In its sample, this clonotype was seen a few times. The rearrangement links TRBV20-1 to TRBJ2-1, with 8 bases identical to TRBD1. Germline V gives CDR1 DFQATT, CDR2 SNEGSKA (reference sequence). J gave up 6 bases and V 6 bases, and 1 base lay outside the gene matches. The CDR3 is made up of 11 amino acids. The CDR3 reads CSADRGNEQFF. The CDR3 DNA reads TGCAGTGCCGACAGGGGCAATGAGCAGTTCTTC.

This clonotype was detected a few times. The CDR3 is CAWRHAGGGGYTF. In DNA form, the CDR3 reads TGTGCCTGGAGGCACGCTGGGGGAGGTGGCTACACCTTC. The chain is built from TRBV30 and TRBJ1-2; D perhaps matches TRBD1 (5 bases). Germline CDR1 and CDR2: GTSNPN and SVGIG (reference sequence). The CDR3 is made up of 13 amino acids. V lost 3 bases, J lost 7 bases, and 15 bases lay in between. The full variable domain, its missing parts supplied by reference TRBV30 and TRBJ1-2, is SQTIHQWPATLVQPVGSPLSLECTVEGTSNPNLYWYRQAAGRGLQLLFYSVGIGQISSEVPQNLSASRPQDRQFILSSKKLLLSDSGFYLCAWRHAGGGGYTFGSGTRLTVV.